The 29 T cell receptor beta chains below all came from one sample that was sequenced in a study of metastatic and nonmetastatic thyroid tumors. TCRdb called clones again from the PCR reads with MiXCR. This sample yields around 20,000 clones, of which roughly 31% are seen a single time; roughly 14% belongs to the top ten. There were no patients who had received any treatment before thyroid surgery. Material for sequencing was blood. The receptors come from a female donor with papillary thyroid cancer or a benign thyroid nodule (not recorded which). Some clones in this sample may be carry-over from other donors' samples.

The chain combines TRBV7-8 with TRBJ2-1, with TRBD2 identical over 7 bases. In germline, CDR1 is SGHVS, CDR2 FQNEAQ. Germline trimming cut 7 bases from V and 0 bases from J; bases unmatched to any gene: 6. The CDR3 is made up of 15 amino acids. The CDR3 nucleotides are TGTGCCAGCATCTCGGGGACTATCTCCTACAATGAGCAGTTCTTC. The encoded protein is CASISGTISYNEQFF.

The rearrangement joins TRBV4-1 to TRBJ1-2, with 8 nucleotides matching TRBD1. Losses at the gene ends were 4 bases for V and 13 bases for J; bases not matched to a gene: 17. The CDR3 contains 15 residues. Germline V gene sequence: CDR1 MGHRA, CDR2 YSYEKL. CDR3 coding DNA: TGCGCCAGCAGCCCAATGGGGACAGGCCGACAAGTAGGCACCTTC. It codes for CASSPMGTGRQVGTF.

This clone is classed as medium-sized (0.01 to 0.1%). The rearrangement uses TRBV4-1 and TRBJ1-2, with D unresolved. The CDR3 has 14 residues. Per germline, CDR1 MGHRA and CDR2 YSYEKL. Deletions cut 0 bases from V and 3 bases from J, with 8 bases between. The DNA for the CDR3 is TGCGCCAGCAGCCAAGACGCCAGCTACTATGGCTACACCTTC. It is translated as CASSQDASYYGYTF.

This clone showed up just once. This chain joins TRBV5-1 and TRBJ2-7; D is unclear. The V end lost 2 bases, the J end lost 1 base, and 13 bases lay between the germline ends. The CDR3 contains 15 residues. Germline loops: CDR1 SGHRS, CDR2 YFSETQ. For the CDR3, the DNA is TGCGCCAGCAGCTTCGGACCAACCAATTCCTACGAGCAGTACTTC. Protein product: CASSFGPTNSYEQYF.

This clone is medium-sized (0.01 to 0.1%) in the sample. The chain uses TRBV6-1 and TRBJ2-2; D is undetermined. Germline CDR1 and CDR2: MNHNS and SASEGT. With 4 bases removed from V and 3 bases from J, the gap between germline ends came to 9 bases. This CDR3 region has 14 residues. CDR3 protein: CASSVQLDTGELFF. The CDR3 nucleotides are TGTGCCAGCAGTGTACAATTAGACACCGGGGAGCTGTTTTTT.

This clone was observed many times. A much larger clonotype is one base distant, so this may be a read error. The chain recombines TRBV30 with TRBJ1-6; D is perhaps TRBD1 (5 bases). The germline CDR1 and CDR2 sequences are GTSNPN and SVGIG (reference sequence). The length of the CDR3 is 13 residues. Trimming removed 1 base at V and 9 bases at J, with 10 bases between. The CDR3, as DNA: TGTGCCTGGAGTGCCTCGGGGGGTTCACCCCTCCACTTT. Its protein product is CAWSASGGSPLHF.

The chain couples TRBV18 to TRBJ1-2; possible D gene TRBD1, 5 bases. Germline V gene data show CDR1 as KGHSH and CDR2 as LQKENI. The ends were cut back, 3 bases at V and 4 bases at J, with 9 bases in the middle. This CDR3 spans 13 amino acids. CDR3 in amino acids: CASSPGPSYGYTF. The DNA of the CDR3 is TGTGCCAGCTCACCGGGACCTAGCTATGGCTACACCTTC.

This clone ranks as medium-sized. The rearrangement links TRBV6-1 to TRBJ2-7, with 8 nucleotides matching TRBD2. CDR1 is MNHNS and CDR2 is SASEGT in the germline V gene. This CDR3 spans 15 amino acids. J lost 3 bases, V lost 1 base, and 5 bases had no gene match. The CDR3 DNA reads TGTGCCAGCAGTGAAGAGGGCGGGGGGCACTACGAGCAGTACTTC. This encodes CASSEEGGGHYEQYF.

This clone was found a few times. V is TRBV5-6 and J is TRBJ2-2, with TRBD2 matching 7 bases. The CDR3 is 16 amino acids. Looked up from germline, CDR1 is SGHDT and CDR2 is YYEEEE. J was trimmed by 7 bases and V by 0 bases; bases with no gene match: 9. CDR3: CASSLVTSAQGGELFF. Written as DNA, the CDR3 is TGTGCCAGCAGCTTGGTAACTAGCGCCCAGGGCGGGGAGCTGTTTTTT.

Only a few counts were recorded for this clone. This chain connects TRBV24-1 to TRBJ2-1; 11 bases match TRBD2. The CDR3 consists of 16 residues. The ends lost 3 bases at V and 9 bases at J; junction bases unmatched: 9. CDR1 and CDR2 from the germline V gene are KGHDR and SFDVKD. CDR3 sequence reads: CATSDRLAGLGSEQFF. CDR3 nucleotides: TGTGCCACCAGTGATCGACTAGCGGGACTCGGTAGTGAGCAGTTCTTC.

This clone showed up many times. V usage is TRBV20-1 and J usage is TRBJ1-2; maybe TRBD1 (5 bases). The CDR3 is 14 residues long. Germline CDR1 DFQATT, CDR2 SNEGSKA (reference sequence). V was clipped by 6 bases and J by 2 bases, with 16 bases between them. The CDR3 nucleotides are TGCAGTGCGGACCAACGGGGCGGCAACTATGGCTACACCTTC. Translation gives CSADQRGGNYGYTF.

V and J are TRBV28 and TRBJ2-2; the match to TRBD2 covers 8 bases. V gave up 3 bases and J gave up 1 base; unmatched junction bases: 16. The germline gives CDR1 MDHEN, CDR2 SYDVKM. This CDR3 is 20 amino acids long. This chain's CDR3 is CASSFVIPFQLAENTGELFF. The CDR3 DNA follows: TGTGCCAGCAGTTTTGTTATCCCCTTTCAACTAGCGGAGAACACCGGGGAGCTGTTTTTT.

Many counts were recorded for this clone. The chain recombines TRBV7-2 with TRBJ2-1, with 11 bases lining up with TRBD2. Per the germline V gene, CDR1 is SGHTA and CDR2 is FQGNSA. The CDR3 loop spans 15 amino acids. The trim removed 4 bases at V and 6 bases at J, leaving 5 bases unmatched. CDR3 nucleotide sequence: TGTGCCAGCAGCTCGCTAGCGGGGGGTTCCAATGAGCAGTTCTTC. Its protein is CASSSLAGGSNEQFF.

This clone has at least ten counts. This chain connects TRBV28 to TRBJ2-7, with 7 bases that match TRBD2. Germline V gives CDR1 MDHEN, CDR2 SYDVKM. The CDR3 length is 16 residues. Trimming took 4 bases from V and 2 from J; bases not matched to a gene: 11. The CDR3 DNA follows: TGTGCCAGCAGTTCCCCCCCCAGGCGGGGGACCTACGAGCAGTACTTC. Protein: CASSSPPRRGTYEQYF.

The chain joins TRBV19 to TRBJ2-2, with a possible D match to TRBD1 (6 bases). The CDR3 extends over 13 amino acids. The germline CDR1 and CDR2 sequences are LNHDA and SQIVND (reference sequence). V dropped 11 bases and J dropped 7 bases, with 17 bases sitting between them. The CDR3 DNA reads TGTGCCCACGCTACAGGGTGGAACGGGGAGCTGTTTTTT. Translated: CAHATGWNGELFF.

A few counts support this clone. The chain recombines TRBV10-2 with TRBJ2-1; TRBD2 agrees at 8 bases. V shed 3 bases, J shed 5 bases, and the junction held 6 bases outside the gene matches. CDR1 and CDR2 from the germline V gene are WSHSY and SAAADI. This CDR3 is 15 amino acids long. The CDR3 spells CASSEHGRADNEQFF. CDR3 bases: TGCGCCAGCAGTGAACACGGGAGGGCCGACAATGAGCAGTTCTTC.

This clone is a singleton in its sample. CDR3 sequence reads: CASSPPDRSGDEQYF. As DNA, the CDR3 is TGTGCCAGCTCACCACCCGACAGAAGTGGGGACGAGCAGTACTTC. This chain uses TRBV18 with TRBJ2-7, with TRBD1 as a possible D gene (5 bases). The CDR3 loop spans 15 amino acids. V lost 0 bases, J lost 5 bases, and 14 bases lay in between. Per germline, CDR1 KGHSH and CDR2 LQKENI.

This clone has a count of ten or more. The chain employs TRBV29-1 and TRBJ2-7; either TRBD1 or TRBD2 may fit D (5 bases each). The V gene's germline CDR1 is SQVTM and CDR2 ANQGSEA. V was trimmed by 8 bases and J by 2 bases, leaving 13 bases between them. The CDR3 consists of 12 residues. CDR3 in amino acids: CSTRDGTYEQYF. CDR3 bases: TGCAGCACCCGGGACGGTACCTACGAGCAGTACTTC.

The rearrangement joins TRBV24-1 to TRBJ2-5; no clear D. The length of the CDR3 is 13 residues. The germline CDR1 and CDR2 sequences are KGHDR and SFDVKD. V gave up 8 bases and J gave up 3 bases, with 12 bases separating them. The CDR3 loop is CATKSPYEETQYF. DNA of the CDR3: TGTGCCACCAAATCCCCCTACGAAGAGACCCAGTACTTC.

By share, this clone ranks as medium-sized. This chain uses TRBV18 with TRBJ1-2; D is uncertain. CDR3 length: 16 residues. Germline-derived CDR1 and CDR2 are KGHSH and LQKENI. Trimming pared 4 bases from V and 0 bases from J, leaving 15 bases between. The CDR3 sequence: CASSLLGEKANYGYTF. The CDR3 coding sequence is TGTGCCAGCTCACTCCTGGGAGAGAAAGCTAACTATGGCTACACCTTC.

V gene TRBV30 combines with J gene TRBJ2-7; unclear D gene. Trimming cost V 0 bases and J 5 bases, with 11 bases left between them. The V gene's germline CDR1 is GTSNPN and CDR2 SVGIG (reference sequence). The CDR3 spans 13 residues. The CDR3 here is CAWSVLGIHEQYF. In nucleotides, the CDR3 is TGTGCCTGGAGTGTCTTAGGGATCCACGAGCAGTACTTC.

The J gene is TRBJ2-7, the V gene TRBV5-1, with TRBD2 matching 14 bases. V lost 4 bases to trimming and J lost 3 bases; unmatched junction nucleotides: 6. Per germline, CDR1 SGHRS and CDR2 YFSETQ. The CDR3 runs to 16 residues. In DNA form, the CDR3 reads TGCGCCAGCAGCGAACCCGGGACTAGCGGGAGCTACGAGCAGTACTTC. Translated, it gives CASSEPGTSGSYEQYF. The full variable domain, its missing parts supplied by reference TRBV5-1 and TRBJ2-7, is KAGVTQTPRYLIKTRGQQVTLSCSPISGHRSVSWYQQTPGQGLQFLFEYFSETQRNKGNFPGRFSGRQFSNSRSEMNVSTLELGDSALYLCASSEPGTSGSYEQYFGPGTRLTVT.

Relative to its sample, this clone is medium-sized. This sequence joins TRBV19 and TRBJ2-2; 7 bases align to TRBD1. The CDR3 runs to 15 residues. V lost 3 bases, J lost 3 bases, and 4 bases stayed unmatched. Germline CDR1 LNHDA, CDR2 SQIVND (reference sequence). The CDR3 DNA reads TGTGCCAGTAGTATCTTAGGGACAGACACCGGGGAGCTGTTTTTT. It yields the protein CASSILGTDTGELFF.

CDR3 DNA sequence: TGTGCCAGCAGTTACCGGACCCTGTATGGCTACACCTTC. This gives the protein CASSYRTLYGYTF. This rearrangement joins TRBV6-5 to TRBJ1-2, with D uncertain. CDR3 length: 13 residues. V lost 2 bases, J lost 5 bases, and 9 bases lay in between. Germline lookup yields CDR1 MNHEY and CDR2 SVGAGI.

V is TRBV5-1 and J is TRBJ2-7; D is perhaps TRBD1 (6 bases). This CDR3 region has 12 residues. V was cut by 2 bases and J by 5 bases, with 8 bases left in between. CDR1 is SGHRS, CDR2 YFSETQ, per germline. CDR3 residues: CASSFSGDEQYF. The CDR3 bases are TGCGCCAGCAGCTTTTCAGGGGACGAGCAGTACTTC.

This clone was observed a few times. This CDR3 fails to terminate in the conserved phenylalanine or tryptophan, so it likely reflects a read error. J is TRBJ1-1 and V is TRBV27; 9 bases align to TRBD1. Germline CDR1 is MNHEY and CDR2 is SMNVEV (reference sequence). The CDR3 length is 15 residues. The CDR3 DNA reads TGTGCCTGCAGTTCCGGGACAGGGCGGTACACTGAAGCTTTCCTT. This codes for CACSSGTGRYTEAFL.

This clone has a count of ten or more. It may be a read error: a sequence one base away is much more abundant. The V call is TRBV5-1, the J call TRBJ2-2; D perhaps matches TRBD2 (6 bases). Germline lookup yields CDR1 SGHRS and CDR2 YFSETQ. This CDR3 contains 14 residues. The CDR3 DNA sequence: TGCGCCAGCAGCAGGGACTCGGGGACCGGGGGGCTGTTTTTT. It translates to CASSRDSGTGGLFF.

This clone was found many times. A read error may be the cause here, since a much bigger clone is one base away. This chain uses TRBV15 with TRBJ1-4; possible D gene TRBD1, 6 bases. CDR1 and CDR2 from the germline V gene are LNHNV and YYDKDF (reference sequence). This CDR3 spans 15 amino acids. Here the CDR3 reads CATNRTGTLNEKLFF. The CDR3 DNA follows: TGTGCCACCAACAGAACAGGGACCCTTAATGAAAAACTGTTTTTT.

By sample share, this clone is medium-sized. V usage is TRBV20-1 and J usage is TRBJ2-7; 12 nucleotides agree with TRBD2. CDR1 is DFQATT and CDR2 is SNEGSKA in the germline V gene (reference sequence). Losses at the gene ends were 6 bases for V and 0 bases for J; bases not matched to a gene: 6. CDR3 size: 15 residues. This CDR3 reads CSAPLAGGPSYEQYF. CDR3 nucleotide sequence: TGCAGTGCCCCACTAGCGGGAGGCCCCTCCTACGAGCAGTACTTC.